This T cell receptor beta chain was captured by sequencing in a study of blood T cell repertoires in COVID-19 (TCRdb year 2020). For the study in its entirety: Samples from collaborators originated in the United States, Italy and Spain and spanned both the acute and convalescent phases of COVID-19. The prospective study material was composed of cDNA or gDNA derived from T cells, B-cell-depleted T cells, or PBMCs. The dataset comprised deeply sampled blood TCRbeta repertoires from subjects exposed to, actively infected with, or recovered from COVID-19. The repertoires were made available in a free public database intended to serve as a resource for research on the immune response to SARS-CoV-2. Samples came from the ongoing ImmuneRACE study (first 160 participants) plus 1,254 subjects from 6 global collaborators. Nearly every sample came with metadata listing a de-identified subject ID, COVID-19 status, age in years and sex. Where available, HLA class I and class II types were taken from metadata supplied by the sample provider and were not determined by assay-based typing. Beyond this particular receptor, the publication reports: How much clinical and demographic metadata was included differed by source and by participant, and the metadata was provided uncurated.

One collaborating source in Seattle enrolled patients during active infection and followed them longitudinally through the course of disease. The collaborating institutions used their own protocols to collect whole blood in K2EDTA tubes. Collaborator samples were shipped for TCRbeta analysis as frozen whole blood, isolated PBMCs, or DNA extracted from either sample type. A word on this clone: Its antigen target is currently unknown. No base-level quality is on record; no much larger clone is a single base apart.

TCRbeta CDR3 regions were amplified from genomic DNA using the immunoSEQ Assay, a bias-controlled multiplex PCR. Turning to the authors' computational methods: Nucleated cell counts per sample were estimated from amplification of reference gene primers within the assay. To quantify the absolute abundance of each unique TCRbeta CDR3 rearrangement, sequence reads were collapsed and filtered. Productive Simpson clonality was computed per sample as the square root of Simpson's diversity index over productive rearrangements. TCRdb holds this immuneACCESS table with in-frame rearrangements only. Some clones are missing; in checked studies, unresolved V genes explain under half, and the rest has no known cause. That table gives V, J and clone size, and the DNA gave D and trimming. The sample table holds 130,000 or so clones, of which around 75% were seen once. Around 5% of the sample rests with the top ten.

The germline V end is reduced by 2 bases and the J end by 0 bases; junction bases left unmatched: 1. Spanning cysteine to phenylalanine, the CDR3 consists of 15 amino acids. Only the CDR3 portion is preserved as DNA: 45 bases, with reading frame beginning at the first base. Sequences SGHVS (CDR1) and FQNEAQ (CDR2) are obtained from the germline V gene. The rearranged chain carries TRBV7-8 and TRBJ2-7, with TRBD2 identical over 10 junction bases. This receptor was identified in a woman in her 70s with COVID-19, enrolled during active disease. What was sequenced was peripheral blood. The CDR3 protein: CASSLLAGDSYEQYF. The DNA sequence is TGTGCCAGCAGCTTACTAGCGGGGGACTCCTACGAGCAGTACTTC.